This passage covers 15 T cell receptor beta chains from one sample sequenced in a study of blood T cell repertoires in COVID-19. Using immunoSEQ multiplex PCR, the repertoire was profiled, and TCRdb retains in-frame clones only, with some absent. Of roughly 220,000 clones listed, around 80% are singletons. The sample was peripheral blood. The receptors stem from a man aged 30 to 45 with active or convalescent COVID-19.

This clone was detected ten times or more. The V and J genes are TRBV6-5 and TRBJ2-7; the D gene is possibly TRBD2 (6 bases). Germline-derived CDR1 and CDR2 are MNHEY and SVGAGI. CDR3 length: 15 amino acids. The germline V and J ends were trimmed by 5 bases and 5 bases, with 19 bases remaining between them. The CDR3 loop is CASSTISGLIHEQYF. CDR3 bases: TGTGCCAGCAGTACCATTTCGGGACTTATCCACGAGCAGTACTTC.

In this sample, this clone turned up once. The rearrangement links TRBV6-5 to TRBJ1-5; D is ambiguous. V was clipped by 7 bases and J by 7 bases, with 17 bases between them. The CDR3 runs 14 residues. In germline, CDR1 is MNHEY, CDR2 SVGAGI. The CDR3 DNA reads as TGTGCCAGCACCCTGGCCGAGGGCGGGCAGCCCCAGCATTTT. Protein product: CASTLAEGGQPQHF.

The chain has TRBV3-1 (or the pseudogene TRBV3-2) and TRBJ1-1; D is undetermined. This CDR3 is 15 amino acids long. Trimming left V 4 bases short and J 1 base short, with 13 bases between. Germline CDR1 and CDR2: LGHDT and YNNKEL (reference sequence). CDR3 region: CASSLLRAGNTEAFF. The CDR3 region has the DNA TGTGCCAGCAGCCTCTTGAGGGCGGGGAACACTGAAGCTTTCTTT.

This clone has a single count. The chain recombines TRBV6-2 or TRBV6-3 with TRBJ2-1, with 8 nucleotides matching TRBD2. Per the germline V gene, CDR1 is MNHEY and CDR2 is SVGEGT. The CDR3 totals 15 residues. V gave up 1 base and J gave up 4 bases; unmatched junction bases: 3. The CDR3 loop is CASSYFGGAYNEQFF. CDR3 bases: TGTGCCAGCAGTTACTTCGGGGGGGCTTACAATGAGCAGTTCTTC.

The chain combines TRBV28 with TRBJ2-4, with 7 positions matching TRBD2. After removal of 2 bases from V and 1 base from J, the junction contained 11 bases not matched to a gene. The CDR3 is 18 amino acids. The germline CDR1 and CDR2 sequences are MDHEN and SYDVKM. DNA of the CDR3: TGTGCCAGCAGTTTAGCGGGAGTGCGGGAAAGGGCCAAAAACATTCAGTACTTC. It yields the protein CASSLAGVRERAKNIQYF.

V is TRBV27 and J is TRBJ1-6; tentative D call: TRBD1 (6 bases). With 3 bases removed from V and 0 bases from J, the gap between germline ends came to 12 bases. The germline gives CDR1 MNHEY, CDR2 SMNVEV (reference sequence). This CDR3 has 17 residues. CDR3 sequence: CASSLTQGGSYNSPLHF. For the CDR3, the DNA is TGTGCCAGCAGTTTGACACAGGGTGGCTCCTATAATTCACCCCTCCACTTT.

The chain joins TRBV7-8 to TRBJ2-7; 7 nucleotides match TRBD1. The trim removed 0 bases at V and 2 bases at J, leaving 1 base unmatched. Looked up from germline, CDR1 is SGHVS and CDR2 is FQNEAQ. This CDR3 has 14 residues. DNA of the CDR3: TGTGCCAGCAGCTTAGCGGGGACAGCCTACGAGCAGTACTTC. This translates into CASSLAGTAYEQYF.

This clone has only a few counts. The genes are TRBV28 and TRBJ1-5; possible D gene TRBD1, 6 bases. Trimming removed 2 bases at V and 4 bases at J, with 12 bases between. CDR3 size: 15 residues. Germline V gene data show CDR1 as MDHEN and CDR2 as SYDVKM. The CDR3 is CASSLGGAYNQPQHF. The CDR3 DNA reads as TGTGCCAGCAGTTTAGGGGGGGCCTATAATCAGCCCCAGCATTTT.

The chain links TRBV24-1 to TRBJ2-7, with TRBD1 matching 9 bases. V lost 4 bases and J lost 6; bases outside the gene matches: 9. Germline CDR1 and CDR2: KGHDR and SFDVKD. This CDR3 spans 15 amino acids. CDR3 DNA: TGTGCCACCAGTGACCCGGACAGGGGCGGTAGCGAGCAGTACTTC. Protein sequence: CATSDPDRGGSEQYF.

V is TRBV2 and J is TRBJ1-2, with a weak D call TRBD1 (6 bases). The germline V and J ends were trimmed by 6 bases and 4 bases, with 12 bases remaining between them. The CDR3 extends over 13 amino acids. From germline, CDR1 is SNHLY and CDR2 FYNNEI. Written as DNA, the CDR3 is TGTGCCAGCAGCGAGACAGGACTCTATGGCTACACCTTC. Protein sequence: CASSETGLYGYTF.

This clone was observed once. This chain joins TRBV28 and TRBJ1-3; D is unclear. Trimming removed 6 bases from V and 0 bases from J, with 12 bases in between. The CDR3 runs to 15 residues. Looked up from germline, CDR1 is MDHEN and CDR2 is SYDVKM. CDR3 nucleotide sequence: TGTGCCAGCAGCTTCCCCCAGGACTCTGGAAACACCATATATTTT. It codes for CASSFPQDSGNTIYF.

The J gene is TRBJ1-2, the V gene TRBV4-3; D perhaps matches TRBD1 (5 bases). The CDR3 covers 15 residues. CDR1 and CDR2 (germline): LGHNA, YSLEER. V lost 3 bases and J 6 bases, leaving 17 bases between the germline ends. This CDR3 reads CASSHRGGTIDGYTF. The CDR3 DNA reads as TGCGCCAGCAGCCATCGGGGGGGAACGATTGATGGCTACACCTTC.

The chain combines TRBV6-1 with TRBJ2-4; tentative D call: TRBD2 (5 bases). Germline V gene sequence: CDR1 MNHNS, CDR2 SASEGT. The CDR3 consists of 16 residues. The germline V and J ends were trimmed by 2 bases and 1 base, with 12 bases remaining between them. CDR3 sequence: CASSERASRAKNIQYF. The CDR3 nucleotides read TGTGCCAGCAGTGAACGGGCTAGCAGGGCCAAAAACATTCAGTACTTC.

This clone was observed once. The rearrangement links TRBV30 to TRBJ1-6; weak D call: TRBD1 (5 bases). The CDR3 is 17 amino acids. Trimming removed 2 bases at V and 8 bases at J, with 22 bases between. Germline values: CDR1 GTSNPN, CDR2 SVGIG (reference sequence). CDR3 sequence (DNA): TGTGCCTGGAGTTCCCCATCATCTGGCAGGGATTATTCACCCCTCCACTTT. Encoded protein: CAWSSPSSGRDYSPLHF. Based on the CDR3 plus reference TRBV30 and TRBJ1-6, the full variable domain is SQTIHQWPATLVQPVGSPLSLECTVEGTSNPNLYWYRQAAGRGLQLLFYSVGIGQISSEVPQNLSASRPQDRQFILSSKKLLLSDSGFYLCAWSSPSSGRDYSPLHFGNGTRLTVT.

The CDR3 nucleotides are TGTGCCAGCGAGGCCCTTCGCAAGAATGAGCAGTTCTTC. Translating gives CASEALRKNEQFF. This chain links TRBV2 with TRBJ2-1, with D unclear. From germline, CDR1 is SNHLY and CDR2 FYNNEI. V lost 8 bases to trimming and J lost 7 bases, with 15 bases between them. This CDR3 is built from 13 residues.